These 27 T cell receptor beta chains share one sample of origin, sequenced in a study of blood T cell repertoires in COVID-19. Assay: immunoSEQ multiplex PCR; the TCRdb copy retains only in-frame clones and omits some. The sample has 200,000 to 250,000 clones; roughly 84% are singletons. Sequencing was performed on peripheral blood. The receptors derive from a woman in her thirties or forties who had recovered from COVID-19.

This clone was counted only a few times. J is TRBJ1-5 and V is TRBV19; D is undetermined. This CDR3 comprises 13 residues. The ends were cut back, 5 bases at V and 6 bases at J, with 11 bases in the middle. Germline values: CDR1 LNHDA, CDR2 SQIVND (reference sequence). The DNA of the CDR3 is TGTGCCAGTAGTGAGGTTTTGAGTCAGCCCCAGCATTTT. This gives the protein CASSEVLSQPQHF.

V is TRBV11-3 and J is TRBJ2-1, with D possibly TRBD1 on 6 matching bases. V was pared by 5 bases and J by 4 bases, with 6 bases between. Germline-derived CDR1 and CDR2 are SGHNT and YENEEA. CDR3 length: 12 amino acids. CDR3: CASSTGYNEQFF. The CDR3 DNA reads TGTGCCAGCAGCACAGGGTACAATGAGCAGTTCTTC.

The V call is TRBV3-1 (or the pseudogene TRBV3-2), the J call TRBJ2-1; a possible D gene is TRBD1 (5 bases). V was cut by 2 bases and J by 1 base, with 12 bases left in between. Germline lookup yields CDR1 LGHDT and CDR2 YNNKEL (reference sequence). The CDR3 sequence is 16 residues long. CDR3 amino acids: CASSQPQGRSYNEQFF. The CDR3 bases are TGTGCCAGCAGCCAACCGCAGGGAAGGTCCTACAATGAGCAGTTCTTC.

The gene calls are TRBV30 and TRBJ2-1, with 9 bases lining up with TRBD2. The CDR3 runs 16 residues. J was trimmed by 8 bases and V by 3 bases; bases with no gene match: 14. Germline V gene lookup returns CDR1 GTSNPN and CDR2 SVGIG (reference sequence). Written as DNA, the CDR3 is TGTGCCTGGAGCGACCCGAAGGGCGGGGGGGTTGATGAGCAGTTCTTC. It specifies CAWSDPKGGGVDEQFF.

The chain uses TRBV5-4 and TRBJ2-5; 7 nucleotides align to TRBD1. The V gene's germline CDR1 is SGHNT and CDR2 YYREEE (reference sequence). The junction had 10 bases not matched to a gene; V was cut back by 4 bases and J by 1 base. This CDR3 is 16 amino acids long. The CDR3 sequence: CASSHPGQTIQETQYF. For the CDR3, the DNA is TGTGCCAGCAGCCATCCGGGACAGACGATCCAAGAGACCCAGTACTTC.

V is TRBV6-5 and J is TRBJ1-3; TRBD1 is a possible D gene (5 bases). The germline CDR1 and CDR2 sequences are MNHEY and SVGAGI. V was clipped by 8 bases and J by 0 bases, with 14 bases between them. This CDR3 has 15 amino acids. The CDR3 DNA reads as TGTGCCAGCTCCCTCGGGGGGTACTCTGGAAACACCATATATTTT. It encodes CASSLGGYSGNTIYF.

This rearrangement joins TRBV4-3 to TRBJ2-3, with 15 nucleotides matching TRBD2. CDR1 and CDR2 from the germline V gene are LGHNA and YSLEER. CDR3 size: 20 residues. V lost 0 bases, J lost 0 bases, and 7 bases stayed unmatched. CDR3 sequence (DNA): TGCGCCAGCAGCCAAGAGGGACTGGGACTAGCGGGGGGTAGCACAGATACGCAGTATTTT. Protein product: CASSQEGLGLAGGSTDTQYF.

This rearrangement joins TRBV9 to TRBJ1-4; maybe TRBD1 (5 bases). CDR3 size: 14 residues. Trimming left V 3 bases short and J 8 bases short, with 14 bases between. Looked up from germline, CDR1 is SGDLS and CDR2 is YYNGEE. CDR3 amino acids: CASSGSYGGEKLFF. The CDR3 nucleotides read TGTGCCAGCAGCGGCAGTTATGGGGGGGAAAAACTGTTTTTT. Supplemented by reference TRBV9 and TRBJ1-4, the full variable domain reads DSGVTQTPKHLITATGQRVTLRCSPRSGDLSVYWYQQSLDQGLQFLIQYYNGEERAKGNILERFSAQQFPDLHSELNLSSLELGDSALYFCASSGSYGGEKLFFGSGTQLSVL.

The chain has TRBV5-8 and TRBJ1-5, with 12 bases fitting TRBD1. The CDR3 is 18 residues long. Germline lookup yields CDR1 SGHTS and CDR2 YDEGEE. Unmatched junction bases numbered 9, after V lost 1 base and J lost 4 bases. The CDR3 spells CASSLPGRDRGRNQPQHF. The CDR3 nucleotides are TGTGCCAGCAGCTTGCCGGGCCGGGACAGGGGGCGAAATCAGCCCCAGCATTTT.

This sequence joins TRBV6-2 or TRBV6-3 and TRBJ1-6; D not certain. CDR1 and CDR2 (germline): MNHEY, SVGEGT. CDR3 length: 16 residues. V gave up 2 bases and J gave up 8 bases, with 16 bases separating them. The CDR3 here is CASSYRPGSMDSPLHF. The CDR3 nucleotides read TGTGCCAGCAGTTACCGCCCCGGGTCAATGGATTCACCCCTCCACTTT.

This sequence joins TRBV6-2 or TRBV6-3 and TRBJ2-5; a possible D gene is TRBD2 (5 bases). Germline CDR1 MNHEY, CDR2 SVGEGT. Trimming removed 0 bases from V and 7 bases from J, with 18 bases in between. The CDR3 is 16 residues long. CDR3 protein: CASSYSPPVLRGTQYF. CDR3 sequence (DNA): TGTGCCAGCAGTTACTCGCCCCCGGTCTTACGGGGGACCCAGTACTTC.

The chain combines TRBV24-1 with TRBJ1-2; 8 bases line up with TRBD1. Germline CDR1 and CDR2: KGHDR and SFDVKD. The CDR3 consists of 16 residues. After removal of 4 bases from V and 6 bases from J, the junction contained 12 bases not matched to a gene. CDR3 residues: CATSDAITGGLDGYTF. CDR3 in DNA: TGTGCCACCAGTGACGCGATTACAGGGGGTTTGGATGGCTACACCTTC.

This clone was observed a single time. V usage is TRBV5-4 and J usage is TRBJ2-7; unclear D gene. The CDR3 has 13 residues. The V end lost 0 bases, the J end lost 2 bases, and 6 bases lay between the germline ends. Germline V gene sequence: CDR1 SGHNT, CDR2 YYREEE (reference sequence). The CDR3 DNA follows: TGTGCCAGCAGCTTGGACATTACCTACGAGCAGTACTTC. Translating it yields CASSLDITYEQYF.

CDR3 coding DNA: TGTGCCAGCAGTCCGATCGGGGCCGGGGAGCTGTTTTTT. Translated, it gives CASSPIGAGELFF. The chain employs TRBV28 and TRBJ2-2; TRBD2 might be the D (5 bases). The CDR3 is 13 residues long. The germline CDR1 and CDR2 sequences are MDHEN and SYDVKM. Deletions cut 5 bases from V and 6 bases from J, with 10 bases between.

This clone was seen only a few times. The chain links TRBV11-2 to TRBJ2-3, with 12 bases lining up with TRBD2. The CDR3 covers 17 residues. Per germline, CDR1 SGHAT and CDR2 FQNNGV. Trimming took 4 bases from V and 5 from J; bases not matched to a gene: 10. The CDR3 loop reads CASSSPLAGGPEDTQYF. The DNA of the CDR3 is TGTGCCAGCAGCTCGCCGCTAGCGGGAGGGCCGGAAGATACGCAGTATTTT. Together with reference TRBV11-2 and TRBJ2-3, the CDR3 gives the full variable domain: EAGVAQSPRYKIIEKRQSVAFWCNPISGHATLYWYQQILGQGPKLLIQFQNNGVVDDSQLPKDRFSAERLKGVDSTLKIQPAKLEDSAVYLCASSSPLAGGPEDTQYFGPGTRLTVL.

The V and J genes are TRBV7-2 and TRBJ2-7, with 9 bases matching TRBD1. The CDR3 is 18 residues long. The germline V gene has CDR1 SGHTA and CDR2 FQGNSA. Trimming cost V 2 bases and J 2 bases; bases outside gene matches: 13. DNA for the CDR3: TGTGCCAGCAGCTTATCATCCGGGACAGGGATGGCCACCTACGAGCAGTACTTC. It is translated as CASSLSSGTGMATYEQYF. Full variable domain (remainder filled in from reference TRBV7-2 and TRBJ2-7): GAGVSQSPSNKVTEKGKDVELRCDPISGHTALYWYRQSLGQGLEFLIYFQGNSAPDKSGLPSDRFSAERTGGSVSTLTIQRTQQEDSAVYLCASSLSSGTGMATYEQYFGPGTRLTVT.

In nucleotides, the CDR3 is TGTGCCAGCAACGCCTTTCCGGGACAGGGCTACGAGCAGTACTTC. Its protein is CASNAFPGQGYEQYF. This chain links TRBV6-5 with TRBJ2-7; 9 bases match TRBD1. Germline V lookup: CDR1 MNHEY, CDR2 SVGAGI. V shed 7 bases, J shed 3 bases, and the junction held 10 bases outside the gene matches. The CDR3 has 15 residues.

The chain links TRBV28 to TRBJ1-2; no firm D call. Germline lookup yields CDR1 MDHEN and CDR2 SYDVKM. CDR3 length: 12 residues. Trimming shortened V by 8 bases and J by 7 bases, and 14 bases separated the two germline ends. The CDR3 DNA is TGTGCCAGCGGCCAGTGGGAGTTTGGCTACACCTTC. It codes for CASGQWEFGYTF.

This sequence joins TRBV2 and TRBJ1-2, with a weak D call TRBD1 (6 bases). Deletions cut 4 bases from V and 6 bases from J, with 15 bases between. CDR1 and CDR2 (germline): SNHLY, FYNNEI. This CDR3 region has 14 residues. The CDR3 coding sequence is TGTGCCAGCAGTGTAGGACAGAGGATGGATGGCTACACCTTC. Translation: CASSVGQRMDGYTF.

This chain connects TRBV19 to TRBJ2-1; a weak D match, TRBD1 (5 bases). V lost 7 bases to trimming and J lost 0 bases, with 19 bases between them. This CDR3 comprises 17 residues. Germline V gene lookup returns CDR1 LNHDA and CDR2 SQIVND (reference sequence). The CDR3 coding sequence is TGTGCCAGTACTAATGGGGCGACCTGGAGCTCCTACAATGAGCAGTTCTTC. Protein: CASTNGATWSSYNEQFF.

The chain employs TRBV25-1 and TRBJ1-2; D might be TRBD1 (6 bases). Per the germline V gene, CDR1 is MGHDK and CDR2 is SYGVNS. Trimming pared 6 bases from V and 4 bases from J, leaving 21 bases between. The CDR3 length is 16 residues. For the CDR3, the DNA is TGTGCCAGCAGCGTTTCCTTAGGACAGTTGGGCTATGGCTACACCTTC. Amino acid sequence: CASSVSLGQLGYGYTF.

This sequence joins TRBV4-3 and TRBJ1-4, with 7 nucleotides matching TRBD1. Germline CDR1 LGHNA, CDR2 YSLEER. The CDR3 is 16 residues long. J lost 8 bases, V lost 1 base, and 10 bases had no gene match. The CDR3, as DNA: TGCGCCAGCAGCCAAGTTAAGGGGGCTGGGGGGGAAAAACTGTTTTTT. Translation: CASSQVKGAGGEKLFF.

Only one count was recorded for this clone. The J gene is TRBJ2-1, the V gene TRBV3-1 (or the pseudogene TRBV3-2); 8 bases are shared with TRBD1. Germline lookup yields CDR1 LGHDT and CDR2 YNNKEL (reference sequence). Trimming removed 4 bases from V and 7 bases from J; junction bases left unmatched: 9. There are 15 residues in the CDR3. The CDR3 here is CASSRIRGRLNEQFF. The CDR3, as DNA: TGTGCCAGCAGCCGAATCAGGGGGCGCTTGAATGAGCAGTTCTTC.

The CDR3 sequence is CAFPPGGAGTGELFF. The CDR3 DNA reads TGTGCCTTCCCCCCGGGGGGCGCTGGGACCGGGGAGCTGTTTTTT. The chain recombines TRBV30 with TRBJ2-2; D might be TRBD2 (7 bases). The V end lost 7 bases, the J end lost 5 bases, and 20 bases lay between the germline ends. Looked up from germline, CDR1 is GTSNPN and CDR2 is SVGIG (reference sequence). This CDR3 region has 15 residues.

This sequence joins TRBV4-3 and TRBJ2-7; 7 bases are shared with TRBD2. The CDR3 extends over 17 amino acids. V gave up 4 bases and J gave up 0 bases; unmatched junction bases: 12. Per germline, CDR1 LGHNA and CDR2 YSLEER. The DNA for the CDR3 is TGCGCCAGCAGCCGTGAAACCGGGCTAGCGGTCTCCTACGAGCAGTACTTC. This gives the protein CASSRETGLAVSYEQYF.

The chain couples TRBV19 to TRBJ2-3, with D possibly TRBD2 on 6 matching bases. V lost 1 base and J 0 bases, leaving 11 bases between the germline ends. CDR1 LNHDA and CDR2 SQIVND come from the germline V gene (reference sequence). The CDR3 length is 16 residues. The CDR3, as DNA: TGTGCCAGTAGTATAGTCGGGGGAACTAGCACAGATACGCAGTATTTT. It encodes CASSIVGGTSTDTQYF.

The chain employs TRBV15 and TRBJ1-4; TRBD1 might be the D (5 bases). CDR3 length equals 14 residues. The germline gives CDR1 LNHNV, CDR2 YYDKDF (reference sequence). Trimming left V 4 bases short and J 8 bases short, with 14 bases between. CDR3 in amino acids: CATSISPRGEKLFF. CDR3 sequence (DNA): TGTGCCACCAGCATCTCTCCCCGGGGGGAAAAACTGTTTTTT.